The clone carrying this T cell receptor (beta chain) was observed a few times. The length of the CDR3 is 15 residues. Germline V gives CDR1 SGHTA, CDR2 FQGTGA. V dropped 5 bases and J dropped 4; count of bases not matched to a gene: 5. Staff drew around 10 milliliters of peripheral blood from each donor. Per sample, a minimum of 6 million PBMCs were isolated. Then a second PCR, running roughly 7 to 11 cycles, was carried out with a sample-barcoded 5' primer and a J-beta primer mix. TCRdb fed the 5' RACE reads into MiXCR, producing one record per CDR3 protein. The table shows about 680,000 distinct CDR3 sequences, with around half occurring only once. This record belongs to a study of blood T cells in healthy people across ages.

The rearrangement links TRBV7-3 to TRBJ2-1; TRBD2 matches at 10 bases. Sequenced material: blood. The sequence was obtained from a woman aged 55-75 years in good health. Written as DNA, the CDR3 is TGTGCCAGCAGCCAGGGGACTAGCGCGTACAATGAGCAGTTCTTC. As protein: CASSQGTSAYNEQFF.